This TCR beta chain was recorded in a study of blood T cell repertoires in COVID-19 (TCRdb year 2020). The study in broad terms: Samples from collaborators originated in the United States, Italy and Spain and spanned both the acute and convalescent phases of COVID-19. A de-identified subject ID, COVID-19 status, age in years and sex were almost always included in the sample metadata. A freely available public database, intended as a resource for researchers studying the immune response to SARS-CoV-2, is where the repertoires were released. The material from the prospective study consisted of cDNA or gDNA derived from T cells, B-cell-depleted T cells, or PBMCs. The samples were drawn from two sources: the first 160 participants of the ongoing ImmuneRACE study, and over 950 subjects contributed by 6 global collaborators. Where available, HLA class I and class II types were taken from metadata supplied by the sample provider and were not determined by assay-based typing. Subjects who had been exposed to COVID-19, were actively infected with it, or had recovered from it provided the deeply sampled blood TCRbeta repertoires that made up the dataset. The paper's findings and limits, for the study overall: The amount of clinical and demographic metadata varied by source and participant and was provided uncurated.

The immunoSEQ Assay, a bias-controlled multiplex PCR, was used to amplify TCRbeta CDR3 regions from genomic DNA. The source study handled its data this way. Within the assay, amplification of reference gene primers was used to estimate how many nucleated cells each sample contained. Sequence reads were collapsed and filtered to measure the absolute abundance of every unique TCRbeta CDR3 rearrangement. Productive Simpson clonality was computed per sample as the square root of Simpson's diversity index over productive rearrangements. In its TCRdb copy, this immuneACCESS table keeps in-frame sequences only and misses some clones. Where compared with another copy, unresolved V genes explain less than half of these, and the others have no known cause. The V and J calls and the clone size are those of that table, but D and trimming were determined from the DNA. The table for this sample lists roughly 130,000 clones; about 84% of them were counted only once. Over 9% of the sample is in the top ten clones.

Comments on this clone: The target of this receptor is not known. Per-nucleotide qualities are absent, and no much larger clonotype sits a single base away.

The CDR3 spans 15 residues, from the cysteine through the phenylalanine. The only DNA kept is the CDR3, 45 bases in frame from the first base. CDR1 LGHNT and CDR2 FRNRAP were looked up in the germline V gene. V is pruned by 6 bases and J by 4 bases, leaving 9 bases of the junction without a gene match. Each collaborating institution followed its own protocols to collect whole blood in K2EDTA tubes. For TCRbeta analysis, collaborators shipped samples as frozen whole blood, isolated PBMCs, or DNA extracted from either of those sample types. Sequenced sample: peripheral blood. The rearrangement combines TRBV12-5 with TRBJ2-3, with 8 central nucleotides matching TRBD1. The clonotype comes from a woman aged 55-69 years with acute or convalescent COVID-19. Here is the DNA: TGTGCTAGTGGCTTGTTAGGACAGGGCCCAGATACGCAGTATTTT. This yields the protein CASGLLGQGPDTQYF.